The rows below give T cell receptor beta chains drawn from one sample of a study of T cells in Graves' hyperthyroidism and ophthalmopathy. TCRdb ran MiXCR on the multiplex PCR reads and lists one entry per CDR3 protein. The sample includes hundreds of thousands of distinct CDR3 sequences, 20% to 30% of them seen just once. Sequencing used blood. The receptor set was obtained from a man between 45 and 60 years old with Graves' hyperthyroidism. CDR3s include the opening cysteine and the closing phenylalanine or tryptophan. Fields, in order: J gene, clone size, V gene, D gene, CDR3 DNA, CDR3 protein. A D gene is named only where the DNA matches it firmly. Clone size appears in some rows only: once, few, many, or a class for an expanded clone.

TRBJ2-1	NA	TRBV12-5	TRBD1	TGTGCTAGTGGCCCCGACAGGGTCAATGAGCAGTTCTTC	CASGPDRVNEQFF
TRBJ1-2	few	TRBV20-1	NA	TGCAGTGCGTCAGCAGCTAACTATGGCTACACCTTC	CSASAANYGYTF
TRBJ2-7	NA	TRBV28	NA	TGTGCCAGCAGTAATCCGCGGGGGCACGAGCAGTACTTC	CASSNPRGHEQYF
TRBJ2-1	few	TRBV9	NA	TGTGCCAGCAGCGTAGACTACTCCTACAATGAGCAGTTCTTC	CASSVDYSYNEQFF
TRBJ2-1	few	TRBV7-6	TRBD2	TGTGCCAGCAGCTCAAGGACTAGCGGGACAATGTACAATGAGCAGTTCTTC	CASSSRTSGTMYNEQFF
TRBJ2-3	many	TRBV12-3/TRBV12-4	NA	TGTGCCAGCAGTTTAGGACTAGGAGGCACAGATACGCAGTATTTT	CASSLGLGGTDTQYF
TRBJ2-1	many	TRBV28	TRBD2	TGTGCCAGCAGTGCGCTACTAGCGGGAGGGGGACATGAGCAGTTCTTC	CASSALLAGGGHEQFF
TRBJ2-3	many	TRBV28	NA	TGTGCCAGCAGTTTCACAGATACGCAGTATTTT	CASSFTDTQYF
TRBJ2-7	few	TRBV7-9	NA	TGTGCCAGCAGCTTACCGAATCAGTACTACGAGCAGTACTTC	CASSLPNQYYEQYF
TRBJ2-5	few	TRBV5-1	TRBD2	TGCGCCAGCAGCTTGAACTCCGGGACTAGCGCAGAGACCCAGTACTTC	CASSLNSGTSAETQYF
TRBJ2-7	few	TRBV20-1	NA	TGCAGTGCTAGAGAAGGGGCAGGGTCCCCGTGGGAGCAGTACTTC	CSAREGAGSPWEQYF
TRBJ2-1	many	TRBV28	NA	TGTGCCAGCAGTTTAGGAGGACTATTTAACAATGAGCAGTTCTTC	CASSLGGLFNNEQFF
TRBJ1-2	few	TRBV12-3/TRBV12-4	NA	TGTGCCAGCAGCCGGGGTGTGGCCCGAGGTGGCTACACCTTC	CASSRGVARGGYTF
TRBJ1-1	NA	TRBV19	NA	TGTGCCAGTAGTCCTGAGGGTTTGGGCACTGAAGCTTTCTTT	CASSPEGLGTEAFF
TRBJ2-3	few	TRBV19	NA	TGTGCCAGTAGTATCGGGAGTCCTCCCACAGATACGCAGTATTTT	CASSIGSPPTDTQYF
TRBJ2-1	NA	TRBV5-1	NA	TGTGCCAGCAGCCCCAACATCGACAGAAACAATGAGCAGTTCTTC	CASSPNIDRNNEQFF